These 27 T cell receptor beta chains were all obtained from the same sample, sequenced in a study of cytomegalovirus exposure and HLA in healthy donors. The study ran its PCR with 60 Vbeta and 13 Jbeta primers. Here immunoSEQ multiplex PCR was the method, and the copy in TCRdb shows in-frame clones only, minus some. The top ten hold roughly 6.7% of the sample, which has around 150,000 clones, approximately 85% seen once. The sequenced material came from PBMCs. The origin of the receptors is a man in his fifties or sixties in good health and CMV-seropositive.

DNA of the CDR3: TGTGCCAGCAGTTTATTGGGTTGGTCCTCACCAGACAGAAACTCCTACGAGCAGTACTTC. Protein product: CASSLLGWSSPDRNSYEQYF. The rearrangement links TRBV27 to TRBJ2-7; weak D call: TRBD1 (5 bases). V shed 1 base and J shed 0 bases, with 25 bases lying between them. Germline CDR1 and CDR2: MNHEY and SMNVEV (reference sequence). The CDR3 loop spans 20 amino acids.

The chain is built from TRBV6-1 and TRBJ2-7; TRBD2 matches at 7 bases. The CDR3 extends over 14 amino acids. CDR1 and CDR2 (germline): MNHNS, SASEGT. Germline trimming cut 6 bases from V and 6 bases from J; bases unmatched to any gene: 11. The CDR3 spells CASRFGGRAPEQYF. CDR3 nucleotide sequence: TGTGCCAGCAGATTTGGTGGGAGGGCCCCCGAGCAGTACTTC.

The V gene is TRBV19, the J gene TRBJ2-7; D may be TRBD2 (7 bases). Germline lookup yields CDR1 LNHDA and CDR2 SQIVND (reference sequence). CDR3 size: 15 residues. The germline V and J ends were trimmed by 3 bases and 4 bases, with 16 bases remaining between them. The CDR3 sequence: CASSITGGRAYEQYF. Written as DNA, the CDR3 is TGTGCCAGTAGTATTACGGGGGGCAGAGCTTACGAGCAGTACTTC.

This rearrangement joins TRBV28 to TRBJ2-7, with 9 bases that match TRBD2. In germline, CDR1 is MDHEN, CDR2 SYDVKM. V lost 6 bases, J lost 3 bases, and 9 bases stayed unmatched. CDR3 size: 15 residues. CDR3 residues: CASSSSSGTLYEQYF. In DNA form, the CDR3 reads TGTGCCAGCAGCTCTTCTAGCGGGACCCTCTACGAGCAGTACTTC.

V usage is TRBV2 and J usage is TRBJ1-2; no clear D. Germline CDR1 reads SNHLY; CDR2 reads FYNNEI. The CDR3 loop spans 14 amino acids. The ends were cut back, 2 bases at V and 7 bases at J, with 14 bases in the middle. In DNA form, the CDR3 reads TGTGCCAGCAGTGAACAGGCGACGGTCCGTGGCTACACCTTC. It is translated as CASSEQATVRGYTF.

V is TRBV30 and J is TRBJ1-4; D is uncertain. V lost 4 bases to trimming and J lost 0 bases, with 3 bases between them. The CDR3 loop spans 12 amino acids. Germline V lookup: CDR1 GTSNPN, CDR2 SVGIG (reference sequence). CDR3 sequence (DNA): TGTGCCTGGACAGCAACTAATGAAAAACTGTTTTTT. This codes for CAWTATNEKLFF.

This clone has just one count. The chain employs TRBV29-1 and TRBJ1-2, with TRBD1 identical over 12 bases. V gave up 6 bases and J gave up 8 bases; unmatched junction bases: 16. Germline V gives CDR1 SQVTM, CDR2 ANQGSEA. The CDR3 length is 16 residues. DNA of the CDR3: TGCAGCGTCCCAACCCGGGACAGGGGGCAGATAGGGGGCTACACCTTC. It specifies CSVPTRDRGQIGGYTF.

J is TRBJ2-1 and V is TRBV29-1; the match to TRBD1 covers 9 bases. The CDR3 runs to 14 residues. In germline, CDR1 is SQVTM, CDR2 ANQGSEA. V lost 4 bases, J lost 4 bases, and 5 bases stayed unmatched. In DNA, the CDR3 is TGCAGCGTTGGAGTGGACAGGGGATACAATGAGCAGTTCTTC. Residues: CSVGVDRGYNEQFF.

V gene TRBV10-1 combines with J gene TRBJ1-2; 8 bases fit TRBD1. CDR3 length equals 13 residues. Unmatched junction bases numbered 1, after V lost 3 bases and J lost 4 bases. In germline, CDR1 is WNHNN, CDR2 SYGVQD (reference sequence). CDR3 loop: CASSDTGGYGYTF. The CDR3 region has the DNA TGCGCCAGCAGTGACACAGGGGGCTATGGCTACACCTTC.

V usage is TRBV5-4 and J usage is TRBJ2-2; 13 bases match TRBD2. Germline-derived CDR1 and CDR2 are SGHNT and YYREEE (reference sequence). The length of the CDR3 is 15 residues. The junction had 4 bases not matched to a gene; V was cut back by 4 bases and J by 7 bases. This CDR3 reads CASSPGTSGIGELFF. The CDR3, as DNA: TGTGCCAGCAGCCCGGGGACTAGCGGGATCGGGGAGCTGTTTTTT.

The J gene is TRBJ2-1, the V gene TRBV29-1, with 15 bases aligning to TRBD2. The CDR3 has 14 residues. Germline V lookup: CDR1 SQVTM, CDR2 ANQGSEA. Trimming removed 7 bases from V and 7 bases from J; junction bases left unmatched: 5. The CDR3 here is CSGSGLAGGNEQFF. The CDR3 DNA is TGCAGCGGCTCGGGACTAGCGGGAGGAAATGAGCAGTTCTTC.

J is TRBJ2-1 and V is TRBV29-1; 9 bases fit TRBD1. Germline V gives CDR1 SQVTM, CDR2 ANQGSEA. The ends lost 2 bases at V and 3 bases at J; junction bases unmatched: 5. CDR3 size: 15 residues. CDR3 sequence reads: CSVESPDRGYNEQFF. The CDR3 region has the DNA TGCAGCGTTGAATCCCCGGACAGGGGCTACAATGAGCAGTTCTTC.

The V and J genes are TRBV27 and TRBJ2-1, with D perhaps matching TRBD2 (5 bases). This CDR3 has 15 amino acids. V was clipped by 5 bases and J by 0 bases, with 11 bases between them. CDR1 and CDR2 (germline): MNHEY, SMNVEV (reference sequence). CDR3 in DNA: TGTGCCAGCAGTCTGAGGGTATTCTCCTACAATGAGCAGTTCTTC. It yields the protein CASSLRVFSYNEQFF.

This clone has only a few counts. The chain couples TRBV30 to TRBJ1-5; 8 bases are a match to TRBD1. CDR1 is GTSNPN and CDR2 is SVGIG in the germline V gene (reference sequence). The CDR3 covers 14 residues. V lost 5 bases to trimming and J lost 2 bases; unmatched junction nucleotides: 5. The CDR3 loop reads CAWGPGGGNQPQHF. The CDR3 DNA reads as TGTGCCTGGGGACCAGGGGGCGGCAATCAGCCCCAGCATTTT.

Only a few counts were recorded for this clone. The chain has TRBV6-1 and TRBJ2-7; 7 positions match TRBD1. The germline CDR1 and CDR2 sequences are MNHNS and SASEGT. V shed 1 base and J 3 bases; nucleotides not matched to a gene: 9. The CDR3 has 16 amino acids. This chain's CDR3 is CASSEEETGLDYEQYF. The DNA of the CDR3 is TGTGCCAGCAGTGAAGAAGAGACAGGGTTGGACTACGAGCAGTACTTC.

The genes are TRBV10-3 and TRBJ2-1; possibly TRBD2 for D (6 bases). V dropped 0 bases and J dropped 9 bases, with 18 bases sitting between them. The germline V gene has CDR1 ENHRY and CDR2 SYGVKD. The CDR3 consists of 16 residues. DNA of the CDR3: TGTGCCATCAGTGAGTCGTACGGGGGTGCCGGTGGTGAGCAGTTCTTC. Protein sequence: CAISESYGGAGGEQFF.

This clone was seen a handful of times. The rearrangement uses TRBV5-6 and TRBJ1-2; D ambiguous. V dropped 1 base and J dropped 2 bases, with 9 bases sitting between them. The CDR3 consists of 14 residues. Germline CDR1 reads SGHDT; CDR2 reads YYEEEE. CDR3 sequence (DNA): TGTGCCAGCAGCTTGCCGTCCAGGAACTATGGCTACACCTTC. It is translated as CASSLPSRNYGYTF.

The chain combines TRBV9 with TRBJ2-1; a possible D gene is TRBD2 (7 bases). CDR1 is SGDLS and CDR2 is YYNGEE in the germline V gene. The CDR3 is 15 amino acids. Deletions cut 3 bases from V and 5 bases from J, with 15 bases between. CDR3: CASSASGTRHNEQFF. The CDR3 DNA reads TGTGCCAGCAGCGCGAGCGGGACAAGACACAATGAGCAGTTCTTC.

This sequence joins TRBV6-6 and TRBJ2-1; D gene uncertain. The germline V and J ends were trimmed by 1 base and 6 bases, with 10 bases remaining between them. Germline values: CDR1 MNHNY, CDR2 SVGAGI (reference sequence). The CDR3 totals 14 residues. CDR3 nucleotide sequence: TGTGCCAGCAGTTACTTTCCGCCGAGCAATGAGCAGTTCTTC. Translation gives CASSYFPPSNEQFF.

This chain connects TRBV27 to TRBJ2-7; the D gene is possibly TRBD1 (6 bases). This CDR3 has 15 amino acids. Trimming removed 4 bases at V and 1 base at J, with 14 bases between. The germline gives CDR1 MNHEY, CDR2 SMNVEV (reference sequence). The CDR3 sequence is CASSSSGTTSYEQYF. In DNA form, the CDR3 reads TGTGCCAGCAGTTCCTCCGGGACAACTTCCTACGAGCAGTACTTC.

V and J are TRBV5-1 and TRBJ2-7, with TRBD2 as a possible D gene (6 bases). V lost 5 bases and J lost 4, with 13 bases in between. The CDR3 runs to 13 residues. Germline V gives CDR1 SGHRS, CDR2 YFSETQ. The CDR3 loop is CASRQLGRYEQYF. The CDR3 region has the DNA TGCGCCAGCAGACAATTGGGGAGGTACGAGCAGTACTTC.

The chain is built from TRBV14 and TRBJ2-1; no clear D gene. The ends were cut back, 0 bases at V and 12 bases at J, with 12 bases in the middle. The CDR3 consists of 13 residues. The germline gives CDR1 SGHDN, CDR2 FVKESK. CDR3 bases: TGTGCCAGCAGCCAAGATCGTCAAGCAAGGCAGTTCTTC. Encoded protein: CASSQDRQARQFF.

The chain has TRBV7-9 and TRBJ1-5; 7 bases fit TRBD1. The CDR3 runs 14 residues. After removal of 3 bases from V and 5 bases from J, the junction contained 4 bases not matched to a gene. Looked up from germline, CDR1 is SEHNR and CDR2 is FQNEAQ (reference sequence). CDR3 in amino acids: CASSLGQRDQPQHF. CDR3 nucleotides: TGTGCCAGCAGCTTGGGACAGAGAGATCAGCCCCAGCATTTT.

This clone was picked up one time. The J gene is TRBJ1-3, the V gene TRBV5-1, with D possibly being TRBD1 (5 bases). Trimming left V 2 bases short and J 4 bases short, with 10 bases between. This CDR3 spans 14 amino acids. In germline, CDR1 is SGHRS, CDR2 YFSETQ. Here the CDR3 DNA reads TGCGCCAGCAGCTTCACAGGTTCAGGAAACACCATATATTTT. This translates into CASSFTGSGNTIYF.

This chain links TRBV6-1 with TRBJ2-2, with 7 bases fitting TRBD2. After removal of 11 bases from V and 3 bases from J, the junction contained 12 bases not matched to a gene. The CDR3 sequence is 15 residues long. Germline values: CDR1 MNHNS, CDR2 SASEGT. Here the CDR3 DNA reads TGTGCCGGGGGTGGGGCTAGCGGAGACACCGGGGAGCTGTTTTTT. Translation gives CAGGGASGDTGELFF.

The rearrangement joins TRBV23-1 to TRBJ2-5; 14 nucleotides line up with TRBD2. Being an ORF, TRBV23-1 has a function that is uncertain. The V segment lost 10 bases and the J segment 1 base; nucleotides outside the gene matches: 8. The CDR3 extends over 16 amino acids. The chain's CDR3 is CAKGTSGSSGQETQYF. The CDR3, as DNA: TGCGCCAAGGGGACTAGCGGGAGTAGTGGCCAAGAGACCCAGTACTTC.

The V and J genes are TRBV7-9 and TRBJ1-2, with 7 positions matching TRBD1. Germline CDR1 is SEHNR and CDR2 is FQNEAQ (reference sequence). V gave up 1 base and J gave up 0 bases; unmatched junction bases: 11. The CDR3 runs 18 residues. The CDR3: CASSLGTTGRAANYGYTF. CDR3 DNA sequence: TGTGCCAGCAGCTTAGGAACGACAGGGAGAGCGGCTAACTATGGCTACACCTTC. Full variable domain (missing parts from reference TRBV7-9 and TRBJ1-2): DTGVSQNPRHKITKRGQNVTFRCDPISEHNRLYWYRQTLGQGPEFLTYFQNEAQLEKSRLLSDRFSAERPKGSFSTLEIQRTEQGDSAMYLCASSLGTTGRAANYGYTFGSGTRLTVV.